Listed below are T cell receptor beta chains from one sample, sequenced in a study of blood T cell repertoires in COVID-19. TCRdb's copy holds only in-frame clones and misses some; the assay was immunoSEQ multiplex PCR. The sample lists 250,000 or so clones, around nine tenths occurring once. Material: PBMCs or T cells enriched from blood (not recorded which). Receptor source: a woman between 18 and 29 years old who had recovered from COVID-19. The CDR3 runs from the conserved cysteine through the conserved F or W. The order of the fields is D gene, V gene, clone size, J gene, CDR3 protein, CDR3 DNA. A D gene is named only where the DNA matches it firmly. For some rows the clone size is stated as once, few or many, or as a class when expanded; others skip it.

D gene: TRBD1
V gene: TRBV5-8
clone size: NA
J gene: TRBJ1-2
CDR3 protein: CASTWTGAFYGYTF
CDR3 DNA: TGTGCCAGCACCTGGACAGGGGCCTTCTATGGCTACACCTTC

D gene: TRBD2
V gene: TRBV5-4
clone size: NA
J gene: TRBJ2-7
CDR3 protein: CASSFTLAGEQYF
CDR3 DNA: TGTGCCAGCAGCTTTACCCTAGCGGGCGAGCAGTACTTC

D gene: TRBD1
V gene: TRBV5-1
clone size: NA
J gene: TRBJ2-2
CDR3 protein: CASSLGVQGFAGELFF
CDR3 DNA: TGCGCCAGCAGCTTGGGTGTACAGGGGTTCGCCGGGGAGCTGTTTTTT

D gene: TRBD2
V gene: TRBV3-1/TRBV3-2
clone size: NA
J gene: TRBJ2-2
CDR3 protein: CASSPLRGGARGELFF
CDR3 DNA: TGTGCCAGCAGCCCCCTGCGCGGGGGGGCCCGCGGGGAGCTGTTTTTT

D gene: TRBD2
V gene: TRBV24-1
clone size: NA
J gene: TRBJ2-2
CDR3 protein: CATSDRLTSGITGELFF
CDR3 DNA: TGTGCCACCAGTGATCGGTTGACTAGCGGAATCACCGGGGAGCTGTTTTTT

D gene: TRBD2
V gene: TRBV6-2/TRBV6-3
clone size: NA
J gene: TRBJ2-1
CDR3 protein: CASRPSLAGGVNEQFF
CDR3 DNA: TGTGCCAGCAGACCTAGCCTAGCGGGGGGAGTGAATGAGCAGTTCTTC

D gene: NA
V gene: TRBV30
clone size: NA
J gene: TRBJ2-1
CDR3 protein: CAWSFLSGVDEQFF
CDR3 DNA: TGTGCCTGGAGTTTTCTCTCGGGAGTGGATGAGCAGTTCTTC

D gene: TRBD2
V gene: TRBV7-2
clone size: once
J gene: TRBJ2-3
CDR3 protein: CASSFNGRGTDTQYF
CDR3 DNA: TGTGCCAGCAGCTTTAACGGGAGGGGAACAGATACGCAGTATTTT

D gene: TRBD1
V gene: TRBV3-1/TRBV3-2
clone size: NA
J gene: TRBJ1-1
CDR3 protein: CASSQGTGGAFF
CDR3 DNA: TGTGCCAGCAGCCAGGGGACAGGTGGGGCTTTCTTT

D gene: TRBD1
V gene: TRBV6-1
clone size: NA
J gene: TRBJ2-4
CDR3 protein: CASSDTGGKSSDIQYF
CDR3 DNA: TGTGCCAGCAGTGATACAGGGGGCAAGAGTTCGGACATTCAGTACTTC

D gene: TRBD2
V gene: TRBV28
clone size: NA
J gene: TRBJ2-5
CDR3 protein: CASSPRGGGETQYF
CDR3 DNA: TGTGCCAGCAGTCCCCGGGGGGGCGGGGAGACCCAGTACTTC

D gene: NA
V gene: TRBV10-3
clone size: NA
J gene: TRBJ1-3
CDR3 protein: CAISDPPGERNTIYF
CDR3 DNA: TGTGCCATCAGTGATCCCCCAGGGGAAAGAAACACCATATATTTT

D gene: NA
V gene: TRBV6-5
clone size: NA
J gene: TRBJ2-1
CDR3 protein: CAAGGGGLPYNEQFF
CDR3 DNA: TGTGCCGCTGGTGGGGGTGGACTACCTTACAATGAGCAGTTCTTC

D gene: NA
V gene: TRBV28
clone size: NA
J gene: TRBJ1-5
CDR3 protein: CASSPTERPQHF
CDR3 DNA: TGTGCCAGCAGCCCCACTGAGAGGCCCCAGCATTTT

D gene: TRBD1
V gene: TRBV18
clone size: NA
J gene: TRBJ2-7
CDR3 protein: CASSPPDRGLHEQYF
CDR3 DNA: TGTGCCAGCTCACCACCGGACAGGGGGCTTCACGAGCAGTACTTC

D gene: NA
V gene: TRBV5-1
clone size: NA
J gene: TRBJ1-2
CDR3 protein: CASSPLGLREGYTF
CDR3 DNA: TGCGCCAGCAGCCCCCTAGGCCTGAGAGAGGGCTACACCTTC

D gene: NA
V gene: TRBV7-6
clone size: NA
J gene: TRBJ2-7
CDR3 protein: CASSLEQGSNPYEQYF
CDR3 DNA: TGTGCCAGCAGCTTAGAGCAGGGGTCGAACCCCTACGAGCAGTACTTC

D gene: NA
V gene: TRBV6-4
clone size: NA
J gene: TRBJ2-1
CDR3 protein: CASSEAGYGVNEQFF
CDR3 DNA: TGTGCCAGCAGTGAAGCAGGGTACGGAGTCAATGAGCAGTTCTTC

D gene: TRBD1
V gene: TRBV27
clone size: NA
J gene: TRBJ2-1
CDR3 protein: CASSLLPRGNNEQFF
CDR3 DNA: TGTGCCAGCAGTTTACTGCCCAGGGGGAACAATGAGCAGTTCTTC

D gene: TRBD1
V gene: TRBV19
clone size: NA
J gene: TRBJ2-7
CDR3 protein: CASSSSTGDSYEQYF
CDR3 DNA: TGTGCCAGTAGTAGTTCCACAGGGGATTCCTACGAGCAGTACTTC

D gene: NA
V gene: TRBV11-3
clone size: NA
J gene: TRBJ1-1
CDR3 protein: CASSLGSGDTEAFF
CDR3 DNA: TGTGCCAGCAGCTTAGGATCAGGGGACACTGAAGCTTTCTTT

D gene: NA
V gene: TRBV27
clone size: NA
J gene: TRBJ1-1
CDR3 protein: CASSFYGRKNTEAFF
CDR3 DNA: TGTGCCAGCAGTTTTTACGGCAGGAAGAACACTGAAGCTTTCTTT

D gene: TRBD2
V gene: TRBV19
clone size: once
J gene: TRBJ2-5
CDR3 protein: CASSIGSSGGRETQYF
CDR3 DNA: TGTGCCAGTAGTATAGGGAGTAGCGGGGGCCGAGAGACCCAGTACTTC

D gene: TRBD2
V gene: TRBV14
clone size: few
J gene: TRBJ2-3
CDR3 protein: CASSLRLAGASGDTQYF
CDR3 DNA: TGTGCCAGCAGCCTTAGACTAGCGGGAGCTTCGGGAGATACGCAGTATTTT

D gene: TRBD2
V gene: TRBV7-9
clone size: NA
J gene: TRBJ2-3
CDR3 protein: CASSPRLAGAQDTQYF
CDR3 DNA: TGTGCCAGCAGCCCCCGACTAGCGGGGGCCCAAGATACGCAGTATTTT

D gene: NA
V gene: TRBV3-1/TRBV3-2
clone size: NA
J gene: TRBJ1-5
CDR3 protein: CASSQGGYQPQHF
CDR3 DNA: TGTGCCAGCAGCCAAGGAGGGTATCAGCCCCAGCATTTT

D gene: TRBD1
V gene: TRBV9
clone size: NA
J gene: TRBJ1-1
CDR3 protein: CASSAQGALNTEAFF
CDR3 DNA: TGTGCCAGCAGCGCTCAGGGGGCTCTGAACACTGAAGCTTTCTTT

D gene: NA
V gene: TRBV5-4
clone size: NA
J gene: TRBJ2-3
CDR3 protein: CASSGGATTDTQYF
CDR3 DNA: TGTGCCAGCAGCGGCGGGGCAACCACAGATACGCAGTATTTT

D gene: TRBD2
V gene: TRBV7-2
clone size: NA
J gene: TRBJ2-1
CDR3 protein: CASSLVPAGAYNEQFF
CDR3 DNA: TGTGCCAGCAGCTTAGTCCCAGCGGGGGCATACAATGAGCAGTTCTTC

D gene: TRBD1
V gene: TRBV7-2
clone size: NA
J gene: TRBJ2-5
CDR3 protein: CASSKTGGFLQETQYF
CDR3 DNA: TGTGCCAGCAGCAAGACAGGGGGCTTCCTCCAAGAGACCCAGTACTTC

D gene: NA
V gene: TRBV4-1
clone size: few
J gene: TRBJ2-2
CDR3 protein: CASSQEHRGTGELFF
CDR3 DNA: TGCGCCAGCAGCCAAGAGCATCGAGGCACCGGGGAGCTGTTTTTT

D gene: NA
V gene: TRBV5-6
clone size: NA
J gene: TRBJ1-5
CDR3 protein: CASSLGPNYNQPQHF
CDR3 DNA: TGTGCCAGCAGCTTGGGACCTAACTACAATCAGCCCCAGCATTTT

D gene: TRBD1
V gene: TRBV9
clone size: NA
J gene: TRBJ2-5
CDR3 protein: CASSLQGEETQYF
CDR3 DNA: TGTGCCAGCAGCTTACAGGGGGAAGAGACCCAGTACTTC

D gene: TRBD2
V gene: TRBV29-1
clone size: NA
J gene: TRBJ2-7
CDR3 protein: CSVVRTSDYEQYF
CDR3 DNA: TGCAGCGTTGTCCGGACTAGCGACTACGAGCAGTACTTC

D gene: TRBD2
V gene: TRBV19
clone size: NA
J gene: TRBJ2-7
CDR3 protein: CASSLRLAGPYEQYF
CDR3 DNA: TGTGCCAGTAGCCTCCGACTAGCGGGACCCTACGAGCAGTACTTC

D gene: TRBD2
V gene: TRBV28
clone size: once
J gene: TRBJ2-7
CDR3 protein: CASSFDLAGGSYEQYF
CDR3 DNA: TGTGCCAGCAGTTTCGATTTAGCGGGAGGGAGCTACGAGCAGTACTTC

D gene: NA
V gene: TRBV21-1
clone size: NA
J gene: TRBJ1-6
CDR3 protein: CASSPYLVPPLHF
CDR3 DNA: TGTGCCAGCAGCCCATACCTAGTCCCGCCCCTCCACTTT

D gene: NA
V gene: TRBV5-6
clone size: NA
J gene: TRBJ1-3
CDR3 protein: CASSLVPGSGNTIYF
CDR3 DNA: TGTGCCAGCAGCTTGGTGCCAGGGTCTGGAAACACCATATATTTT

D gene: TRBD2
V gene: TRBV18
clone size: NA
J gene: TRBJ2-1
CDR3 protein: CASSSGGAVTNLNEQFF
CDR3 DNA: TGTGCCAGCTCAAGCGGGGGGGCTGTGACCAATCTCAATGAGCAGTTCTTC

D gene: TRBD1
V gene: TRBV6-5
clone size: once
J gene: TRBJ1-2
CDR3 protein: CASSYSTGNYGYTF
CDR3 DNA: TGTGCCAGCAGTTACTCGACAGGGAACTATGGCTACACCTTC

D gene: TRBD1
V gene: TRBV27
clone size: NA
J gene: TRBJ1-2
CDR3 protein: CASSLRGLFGYTF
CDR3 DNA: TGTGCCAGCAGTTTAAGGGGGCTATTTGGCTACACCTTC

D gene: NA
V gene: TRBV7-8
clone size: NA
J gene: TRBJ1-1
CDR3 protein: CASSLAGAGNTEAFF
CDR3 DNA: TGTGCCAGCAGCTTAGCGGGAGCCGGGAACACTGAAGCTTTCTTT

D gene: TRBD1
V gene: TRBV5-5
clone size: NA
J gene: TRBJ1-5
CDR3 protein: CASSSGTVFNQPQHF
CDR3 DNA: TGTGCCAGCAGCTCCGGGACAGTATTCAATCAGCCCCAGCATTTT

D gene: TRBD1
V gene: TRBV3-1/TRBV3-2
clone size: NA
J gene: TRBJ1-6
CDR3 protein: CASSQEGQGRSPLHF
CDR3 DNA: TGTGCCAGCAGCCAAGAGGGACAGGGAAGATCACCCCTCCACTTT

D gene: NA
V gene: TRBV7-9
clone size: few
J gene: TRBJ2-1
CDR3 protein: CASSSSTGIWQFF
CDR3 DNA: TGTGCCAGCAGCTCATCGACTGGAATCTGGCAGTTCTTC

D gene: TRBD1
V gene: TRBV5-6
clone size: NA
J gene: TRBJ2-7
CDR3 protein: CASSLSGTESYEQYF
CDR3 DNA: TGTGCCAGCAGCCTCTCCGGGACAGAGTCCTACGAGCAGTACTTC

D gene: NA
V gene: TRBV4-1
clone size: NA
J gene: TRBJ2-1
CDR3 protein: CASSQVPPGINEQFF
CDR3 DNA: TGCGCCAGCAGCCAAGTCCCCCCGGGAATCAATGAGCAGTTCTTC

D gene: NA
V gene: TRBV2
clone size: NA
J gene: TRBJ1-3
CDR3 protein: CASSEEWGPGNTIYF
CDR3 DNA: TGTGCCAGCAGTGAAGAATGGGGGCCTGGAAACACCATATATTTT

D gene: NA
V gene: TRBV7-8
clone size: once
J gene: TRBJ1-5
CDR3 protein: CASSLGRDGERSNQPQHF
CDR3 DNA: TGTGCCAGCAGCTTAGGCAGGGATGGGGAAAGATCTAATCAGCCCCAGCATTTT

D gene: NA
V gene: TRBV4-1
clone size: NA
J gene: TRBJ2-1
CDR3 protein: CASSQRQMYNEQFF
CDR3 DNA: TGCGCCAGCAGCCAAAGACAGATGTACAATGAGCAGTTCTTC

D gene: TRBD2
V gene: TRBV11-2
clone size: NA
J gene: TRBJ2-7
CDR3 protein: CASRPMAERGSAHEQYF
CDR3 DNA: TGTGCCAGCAGACCCATGGCGGAGCGGGGGAGCGCCCACGAGCAGTACTTC

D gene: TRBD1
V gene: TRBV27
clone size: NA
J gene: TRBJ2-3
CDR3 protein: CASSRFGTARTDTQYF
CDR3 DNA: TGTGCCAGCAGTCGCTTTGGGACAGCACGCACAGATACGCAGTATTTT